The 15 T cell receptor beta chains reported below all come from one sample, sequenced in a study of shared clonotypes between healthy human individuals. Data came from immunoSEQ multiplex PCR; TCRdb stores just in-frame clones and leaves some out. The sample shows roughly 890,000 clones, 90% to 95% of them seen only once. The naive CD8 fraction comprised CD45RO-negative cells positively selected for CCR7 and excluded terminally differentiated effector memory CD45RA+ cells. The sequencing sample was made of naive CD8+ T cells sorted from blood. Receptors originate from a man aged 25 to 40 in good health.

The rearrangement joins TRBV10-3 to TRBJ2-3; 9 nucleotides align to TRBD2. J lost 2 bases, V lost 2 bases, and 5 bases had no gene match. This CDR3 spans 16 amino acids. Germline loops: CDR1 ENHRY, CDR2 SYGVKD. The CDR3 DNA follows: TGTGCCATCAGTGAGATTAGCGGGGGAGACACAGATACGCAGTATTTT. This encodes CAISEISGGDTDTQYF.

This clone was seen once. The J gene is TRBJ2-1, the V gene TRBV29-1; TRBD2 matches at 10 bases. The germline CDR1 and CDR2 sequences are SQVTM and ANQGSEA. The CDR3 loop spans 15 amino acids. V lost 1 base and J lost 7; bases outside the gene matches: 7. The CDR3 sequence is CSVEGLAGVGNEQFF. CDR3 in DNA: TGCAGCGTTGAAGGGCTAGCGGGAGTGGGTAATGAGCAGTTCTTC.

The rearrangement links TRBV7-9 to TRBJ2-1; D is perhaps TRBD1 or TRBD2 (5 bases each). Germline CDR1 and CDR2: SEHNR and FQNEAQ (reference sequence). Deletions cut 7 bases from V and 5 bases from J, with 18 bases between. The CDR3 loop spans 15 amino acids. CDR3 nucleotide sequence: TGTGCCAGCAACGATCAGCAGGGAGAGCACAATGAGCAGTTCTTC. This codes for CASNDQQGEHNEQFF. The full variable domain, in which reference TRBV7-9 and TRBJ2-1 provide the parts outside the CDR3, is DTGVSQNPRHKITKRGQNVTFRCDPISEHNRLYWYRQTLGQGPEFLTYFQNEAQLEKSRLLSDRFSAERPKGSFSTLEIQRTEQGDSAMYLCASNDQQGEHNEQFFGPGTRLTVL.

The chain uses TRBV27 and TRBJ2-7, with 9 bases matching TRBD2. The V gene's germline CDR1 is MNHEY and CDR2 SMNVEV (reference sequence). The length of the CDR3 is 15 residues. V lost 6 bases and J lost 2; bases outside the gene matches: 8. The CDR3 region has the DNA TGTGCCAGCAGCTTTAGCGGGAGTCGAACCTACGAGCAGTACTTC. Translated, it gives CASSFSGSRTYEQYF.

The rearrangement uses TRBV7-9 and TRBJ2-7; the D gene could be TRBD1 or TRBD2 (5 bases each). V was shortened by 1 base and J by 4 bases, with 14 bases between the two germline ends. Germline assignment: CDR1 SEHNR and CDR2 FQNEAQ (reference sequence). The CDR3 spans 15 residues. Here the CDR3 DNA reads TGTGCCAGCAGCTTAGTACAGGCACCGGGGTACGAGCAGTACTTC. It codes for CASSLVQAPGYEQYF.

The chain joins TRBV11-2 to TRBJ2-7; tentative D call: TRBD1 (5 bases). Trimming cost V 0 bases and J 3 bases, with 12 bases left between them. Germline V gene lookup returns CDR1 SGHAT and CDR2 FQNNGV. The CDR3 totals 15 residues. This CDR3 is CASSLDRDYGYEQYF. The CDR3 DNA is TGTGCCAGCAGCTTAGACAGGGATTACGGCTACGAGCAGTACTTC.

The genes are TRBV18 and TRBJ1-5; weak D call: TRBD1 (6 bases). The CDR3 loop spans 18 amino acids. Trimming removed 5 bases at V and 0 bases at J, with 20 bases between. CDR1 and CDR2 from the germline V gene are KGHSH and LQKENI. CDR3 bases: TGTGCCAGCTCAGCGGGGGCAGCCGGGCGATATAGCAATCAGCCCCAGCATTTT. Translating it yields CASSAGAAGRYSNQPQHF.

CDR3 loop: CASRSGITDTQYF. The CDR3 DNA reads TGTGCCAGCAGAAGCGGGATCACCGATACGCAGTATTTT. This rearrangement joins TRBV6-5 to TRBJ2-3, with 7 bases matching TRBD2. In germline, CDR1 is MNHEY, CDR2 SVGAGI. The CDR3 is 13 residues long. With 6 bases clipped from V and 6 bases from J, the junction kept 6 bases outside the gene matches.

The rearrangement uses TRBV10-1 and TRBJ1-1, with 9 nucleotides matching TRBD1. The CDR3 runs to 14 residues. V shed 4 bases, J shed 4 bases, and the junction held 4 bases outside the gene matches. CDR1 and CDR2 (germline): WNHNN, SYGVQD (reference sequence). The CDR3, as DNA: TGCGCCAGCAGTGCCGGACAGGGGATCACTGAAGCTTTCTTT. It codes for CASSAGQGITEAFF.

CDR3: CASSVEAGGPRETQYF. CDR3 sequence (DNA): TGTGCCAGCAGCGTCGAAGCGGGAGGGCCGAGAGAGACCCAGTACTTC. V and J are TRBV7-9 and TRBJ2-5; 10 nucleotides align to TRBD2. The CDR3 contains 16 residues. The germline CDR1 and CDR2 sequences are SEHNR and FQNEAQ (reference sequence). Trimming took 5 bases from V and 4 from J; bases not matched to a gene: 10.

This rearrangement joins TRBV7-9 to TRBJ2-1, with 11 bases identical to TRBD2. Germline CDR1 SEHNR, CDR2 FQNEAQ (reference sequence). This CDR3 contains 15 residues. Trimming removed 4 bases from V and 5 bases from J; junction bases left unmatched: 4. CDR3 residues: CASSWGTSGNNEQFF. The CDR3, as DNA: TGTGCCAGCAGCTGGGGGACTAGCGGAAACAATGAGCAGTTCTTC.

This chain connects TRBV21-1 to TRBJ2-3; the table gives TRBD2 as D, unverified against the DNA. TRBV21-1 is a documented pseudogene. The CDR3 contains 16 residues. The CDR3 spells CASSKVSGSFTDTQYF. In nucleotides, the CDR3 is TGTGCCAGCAGCAAAGTTAGCGGGAGTTTTACAGATACGCAGTATTTT.

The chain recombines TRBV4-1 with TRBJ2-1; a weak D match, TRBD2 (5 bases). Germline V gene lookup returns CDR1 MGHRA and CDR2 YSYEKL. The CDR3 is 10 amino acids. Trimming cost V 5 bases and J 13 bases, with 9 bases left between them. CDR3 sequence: CASSGSAQFF. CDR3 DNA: TGCGCCAGCAGCGGGAGTGCCCAGTTCTTC.

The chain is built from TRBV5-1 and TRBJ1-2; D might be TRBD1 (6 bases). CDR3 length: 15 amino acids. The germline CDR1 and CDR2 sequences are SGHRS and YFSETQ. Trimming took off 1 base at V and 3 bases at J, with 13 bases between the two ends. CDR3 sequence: CASSLFPGEDYGYTF. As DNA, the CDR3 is TGCGCCAGCAGCTTGTTTCCAGGGGAAGACTATGGCTACACCTTC.

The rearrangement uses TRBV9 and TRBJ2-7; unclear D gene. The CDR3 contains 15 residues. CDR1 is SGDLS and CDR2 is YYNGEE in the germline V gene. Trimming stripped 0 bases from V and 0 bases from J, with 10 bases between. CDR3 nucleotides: TGTGCCAGCAGCGTAGGAATGGGGTCCTCCTACGAGCAGTACTTC. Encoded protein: CASSVGMGSSYEQYF.